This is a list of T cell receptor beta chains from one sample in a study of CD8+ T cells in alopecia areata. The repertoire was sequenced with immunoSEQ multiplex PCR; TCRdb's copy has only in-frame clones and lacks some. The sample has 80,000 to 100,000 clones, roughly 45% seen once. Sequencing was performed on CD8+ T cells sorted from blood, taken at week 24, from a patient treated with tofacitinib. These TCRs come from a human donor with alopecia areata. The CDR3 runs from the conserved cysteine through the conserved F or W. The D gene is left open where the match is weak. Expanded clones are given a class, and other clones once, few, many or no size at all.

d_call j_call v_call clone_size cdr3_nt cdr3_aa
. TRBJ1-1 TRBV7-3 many TGTGCCAGCAGCTTAAAGGTCGAGGGCACTGAAGCTTTCTTT CASSLKVEGTEAFF
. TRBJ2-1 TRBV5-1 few TGCGCCAGCAGCTTGACAGACACTGACAATGAGCAGTTCTTC CASSLTDTDNEQFF
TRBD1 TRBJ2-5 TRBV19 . TGTGCCAGTAGTCTAGGACAGGGGGGGACCCAGTACTTC CASSLGQGGTQYF
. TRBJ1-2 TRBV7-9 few TGTGCCAGCAGCTTAATAGGGGCAGAAGAAGGCTACACCTTC CASSLIGAEEGYTF
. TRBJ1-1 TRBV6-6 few TGTGCCAGCATCCTGAACACTGAAGCTTTCTTT CASILNTEAFF
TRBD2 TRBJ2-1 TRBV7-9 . TGTGCCAGCAGCCCCTCGGGACTAGCGGGAGGCGAGCAGTTCTTC CASSPSGLAGGEQFF
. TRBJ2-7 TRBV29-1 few TGCAGCGTTGAAGGGGGGTCAGGCCGATCGGGCGAGCAGTACTTC CSVEGGSGRSGEQYF
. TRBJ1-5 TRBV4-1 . TGCGCCAGCAGCCAAGTGGGACGGGCAAATCAGCCCCAGCATTTT CASSQVGRANQPQHF
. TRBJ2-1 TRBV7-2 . TGTGCCAGCAGCTTAGGGGCAGAGCAGTTCTTC CASSLGAEQFF
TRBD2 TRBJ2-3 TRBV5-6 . TGTGCCAGCAGCTTCCCCCGGGAGGGGGAGAGGACAGATACGCAGTATTTT CASSFPREGERTDTQYF
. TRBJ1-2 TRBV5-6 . TGTGCCAGCAGCTTGGGTGGTTGGGGGCAGTATGGCTACACCTTC CASSLGGWGQYGYTF
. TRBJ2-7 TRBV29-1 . TGCAGCGTTGAAGAAGTAGCGGCAGGCCAGTGGAGTGGAGAGCAGTACTTC CSVEEVAAGQWSGEQYF
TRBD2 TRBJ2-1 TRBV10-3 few TGTGCCATCAGTGGGACTAGCGGCTACAATGAGCAGTTCTTC CAISGTSGYNEQFF
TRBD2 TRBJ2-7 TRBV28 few TGTGCCAGCATCAATCCGGGACTAGCGGGAGACTCCTACGAGCAGTACTTC CASINPGLAGDSYEQYF
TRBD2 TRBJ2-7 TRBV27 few TGTGCCAGCAGCCCTGGACTAGCGTACTACGAGCAGTACTTC CASSPGLAYYEQYF